This TCR beta chain was captured by sequencing in a study of cytomegalovirus exposure and HLA in healthy donors. Study outcomes and limitations: For most subjects, TCR beta sequences were reported to predict HLA-A and HLA-B alleles with accuracy.

This clone was seen a single time. Its specificity is unknown. Per germline, CDR1 SGHVS and CDR2 FNYEAQ. The trim removed 6 bases at V and 4 bases at J, leaving 12 bases unmatched. This CDR3 has 15 residues. Primers for the PCR totalled 60 Vbeta and 13 Jbeta. Repertoires were generated with immunoSEQ multiplex PCR, while TCRdb's copy carries only in-frame clones and drops some. The sample lists 100,000 to 150,000 clones; around four fifths were seen once. What was sequenced was PBMCs. The rearrangement uses TRBV7-6 and TRBJ2-7, with 7 bases identical to TRBD2. The receptor comes from a man between 18 and 29 years old in good health and CMV-seropositive. The CDR3 sequence is CASRLRTGGLYEQYF. CDR3 coding DNA: TGTGCCAGCAGGCTTCGAACCGGGGGGTTATACGAGCAGTACTTC.